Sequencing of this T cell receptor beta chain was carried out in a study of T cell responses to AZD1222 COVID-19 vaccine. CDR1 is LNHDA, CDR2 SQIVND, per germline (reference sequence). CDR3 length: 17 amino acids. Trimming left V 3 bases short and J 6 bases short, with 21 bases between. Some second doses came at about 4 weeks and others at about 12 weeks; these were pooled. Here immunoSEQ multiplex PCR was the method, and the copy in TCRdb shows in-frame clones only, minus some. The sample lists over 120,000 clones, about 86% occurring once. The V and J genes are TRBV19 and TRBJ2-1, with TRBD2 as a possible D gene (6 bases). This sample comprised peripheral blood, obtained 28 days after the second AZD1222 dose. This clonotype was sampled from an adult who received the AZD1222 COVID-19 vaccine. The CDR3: CASSMTPPGGLTNEQFF. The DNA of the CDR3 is TGTGCCAGTAGTATGACCCCTCCCGGTGGACTAACCAATGAGCAGTTCTTC.